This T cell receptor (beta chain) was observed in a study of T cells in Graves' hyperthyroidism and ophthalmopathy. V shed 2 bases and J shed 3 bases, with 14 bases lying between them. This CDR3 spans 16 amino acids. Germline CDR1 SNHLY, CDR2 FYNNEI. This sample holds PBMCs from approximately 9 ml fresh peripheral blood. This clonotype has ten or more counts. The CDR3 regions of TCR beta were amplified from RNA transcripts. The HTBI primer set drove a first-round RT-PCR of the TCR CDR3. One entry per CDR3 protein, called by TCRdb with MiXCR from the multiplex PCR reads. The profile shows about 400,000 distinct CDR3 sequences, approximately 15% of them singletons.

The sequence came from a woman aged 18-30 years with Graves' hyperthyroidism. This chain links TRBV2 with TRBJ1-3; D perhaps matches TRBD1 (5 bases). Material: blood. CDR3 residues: CASSELGQGGGNTIYF. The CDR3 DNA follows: TGTGCCAGCAGTGAACTGGGGCAGGGAGGTGGAAACACCATATATTTT.